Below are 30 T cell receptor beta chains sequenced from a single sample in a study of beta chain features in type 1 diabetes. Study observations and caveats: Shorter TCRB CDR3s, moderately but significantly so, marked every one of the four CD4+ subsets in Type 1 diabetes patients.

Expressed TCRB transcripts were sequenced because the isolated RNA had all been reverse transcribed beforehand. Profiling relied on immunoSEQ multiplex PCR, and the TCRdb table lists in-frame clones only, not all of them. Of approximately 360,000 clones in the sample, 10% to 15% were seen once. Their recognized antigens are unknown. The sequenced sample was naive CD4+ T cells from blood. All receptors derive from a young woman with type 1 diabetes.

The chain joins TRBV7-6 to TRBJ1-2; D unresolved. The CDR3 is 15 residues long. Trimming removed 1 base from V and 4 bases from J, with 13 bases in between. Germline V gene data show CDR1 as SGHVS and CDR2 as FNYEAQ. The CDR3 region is CASSLEDGVVYGYTF. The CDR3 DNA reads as TGTGCCAGCAGCTTAGAAGACGGGGTGGTCTATGGCTACACCTTC. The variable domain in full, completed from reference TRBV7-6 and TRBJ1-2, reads GAGVSQSPRYKVTKRGQDVALRCDPISGHVSLYWYRQALGQGPEFLTYFNYEAQQDKSGLPNDRFSAERPEGSISTLTIQRTEQRDSAMYRCASSLEDGVVYGYTFGSGTRLTVV.

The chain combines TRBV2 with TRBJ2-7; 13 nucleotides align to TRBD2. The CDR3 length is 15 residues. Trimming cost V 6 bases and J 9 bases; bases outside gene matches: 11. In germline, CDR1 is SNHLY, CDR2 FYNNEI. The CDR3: CASSGTGLAGELQYF. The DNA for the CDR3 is TGTGCCAGCAGCGGAACCGGACTAGCGGGAGAGCTGCAGTACTTC.

The CDR3 here is CASSSSRGAVQPQHF. In DNA form, the CDR3 reads TGTGCCAGCAGCTCGTCCCGGGGGGCGGTTCAGCCCCAGCATTTT. The chain employs TRBV5-6 and TRBJ1-5, with D tentatively TRBD1 (6 bases). The CDR3 loop spans 15 amino acids. The germline V and J ends were trimmed by 3 bases and 6 bases, with 16 bases remaining between them. The germline V gene encodes CDR1 SGHDT and CDR2 YYEEEE.

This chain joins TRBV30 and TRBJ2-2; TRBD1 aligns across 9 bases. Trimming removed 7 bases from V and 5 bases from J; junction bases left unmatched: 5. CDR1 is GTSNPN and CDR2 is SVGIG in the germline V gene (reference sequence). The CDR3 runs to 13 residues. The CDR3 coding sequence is TGTGCCTCGAACAGGGGGCGGACCGGGGAGCTGTTTTTT. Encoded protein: CASNRGRTGELFF.

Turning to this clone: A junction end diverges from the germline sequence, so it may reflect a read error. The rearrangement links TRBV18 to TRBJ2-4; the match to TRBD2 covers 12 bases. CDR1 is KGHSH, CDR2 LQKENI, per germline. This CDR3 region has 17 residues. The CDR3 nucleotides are TGTGCCAGCTCACCACCGTCTAGCGGGAGGGCCGGCTCGTTCTGGAGCTTC. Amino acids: CASSPPSSGRAGSFWSF.

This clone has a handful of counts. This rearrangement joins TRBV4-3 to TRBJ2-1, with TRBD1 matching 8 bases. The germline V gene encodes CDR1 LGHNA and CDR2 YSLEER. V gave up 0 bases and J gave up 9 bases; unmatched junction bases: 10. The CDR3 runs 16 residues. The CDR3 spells CASSQDMRQGIGEQFF. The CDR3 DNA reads TGCGCCAGCAGCCAAGATATGAGACAGGGGATTGGTGAGCAGTTCTTC.

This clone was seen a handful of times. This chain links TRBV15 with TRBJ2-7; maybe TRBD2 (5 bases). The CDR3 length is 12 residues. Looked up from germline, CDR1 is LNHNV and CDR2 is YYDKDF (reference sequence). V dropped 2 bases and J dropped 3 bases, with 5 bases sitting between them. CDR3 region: CATSRRGYEQYF. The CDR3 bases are TGTGCCACCAGCAGACGGGGCTACGAGCAGTACTTC.

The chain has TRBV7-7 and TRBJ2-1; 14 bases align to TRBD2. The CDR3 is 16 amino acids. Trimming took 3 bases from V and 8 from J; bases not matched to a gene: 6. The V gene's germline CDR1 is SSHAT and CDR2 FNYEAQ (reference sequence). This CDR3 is CASSLGLAGAGDEQFF. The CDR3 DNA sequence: TGTGCCAGCAGCTTGGGACTAGCGGGGGCCGGGGATGAGCAGTTCTTC.

In DNA, the CDR3 is TGTGCCAGCTCACCACCGCTGTCGGGGGGCGAGCAGTACTTC. Amino acid sequence: CASSPPLSGGEQYF. The V gene is TRBV18, the J gene TRBJ2-7; 7 nucleotides line up with TRBD2. Unmatched junction bases numbered 5, after V lost 0 bases and J lost 6 bases. The CDR3 has 14 residues. Per germline, CDR1 KGHSH and CDR2 LQKENI.

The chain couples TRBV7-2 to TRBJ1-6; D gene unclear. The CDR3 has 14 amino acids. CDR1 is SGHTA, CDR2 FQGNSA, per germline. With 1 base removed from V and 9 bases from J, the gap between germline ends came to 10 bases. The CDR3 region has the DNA TGTGCCAGCAGCTTAGATTTGCGGGGTTCACCCCTCCACTTT. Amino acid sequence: CASSLDLRGSPLHF. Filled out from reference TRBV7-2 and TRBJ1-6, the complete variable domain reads GAGVSQSPSNKVTEKGKDVELRCDPISGHTALYWYRQSLGQGLEFLIYFQGNSAPDKSGLPSDRFSAERTGGSVSTLTIQRTQQEDSAVYLCASSLDLRGSPLHFGNGTRLTVT.

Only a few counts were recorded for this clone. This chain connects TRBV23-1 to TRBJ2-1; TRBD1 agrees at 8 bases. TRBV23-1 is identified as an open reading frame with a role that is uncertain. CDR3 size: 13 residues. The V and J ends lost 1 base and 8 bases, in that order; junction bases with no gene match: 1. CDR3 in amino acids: CASSQYRGDEQFF. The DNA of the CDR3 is TGCGCCAGCAGTCAATACAGGGGGGATGAGCAGTTCTTC.

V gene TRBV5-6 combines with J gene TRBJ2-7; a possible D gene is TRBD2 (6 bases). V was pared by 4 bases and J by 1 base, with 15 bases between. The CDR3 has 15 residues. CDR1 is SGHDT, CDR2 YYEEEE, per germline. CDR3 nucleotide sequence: TGTGCCAGCAGCGCCCAGCGGAGGGATTCCTACGAGCAGTACTTC. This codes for CASSAQRRDSYEQYF.

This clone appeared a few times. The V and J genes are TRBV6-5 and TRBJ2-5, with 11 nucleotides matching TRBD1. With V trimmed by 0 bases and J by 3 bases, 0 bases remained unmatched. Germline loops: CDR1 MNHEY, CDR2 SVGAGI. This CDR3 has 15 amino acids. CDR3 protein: CASSYSGQGEETQYF. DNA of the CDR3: TGTGCCAGCAGTTACTCGGGACAGGGGGAAGAGACCCAGTACTTC.

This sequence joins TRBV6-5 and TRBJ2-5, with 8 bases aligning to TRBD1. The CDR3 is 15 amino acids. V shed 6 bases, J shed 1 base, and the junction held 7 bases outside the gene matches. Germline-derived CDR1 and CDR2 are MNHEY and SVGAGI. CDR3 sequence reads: CASSRFGQGQETQYF. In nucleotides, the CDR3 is TGTGCCAGCAGCCGATTTGGACAGGGCCAAGAGACCCAGTACTTC.

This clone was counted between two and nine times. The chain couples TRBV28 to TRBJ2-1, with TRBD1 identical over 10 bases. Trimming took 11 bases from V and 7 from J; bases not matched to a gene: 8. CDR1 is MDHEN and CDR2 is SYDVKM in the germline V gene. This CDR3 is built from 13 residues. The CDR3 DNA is TGTGCCGGACGGACAGGGGGTACGAATGAGCAGTTCTTC. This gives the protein CAGRTGGTNEQFF.

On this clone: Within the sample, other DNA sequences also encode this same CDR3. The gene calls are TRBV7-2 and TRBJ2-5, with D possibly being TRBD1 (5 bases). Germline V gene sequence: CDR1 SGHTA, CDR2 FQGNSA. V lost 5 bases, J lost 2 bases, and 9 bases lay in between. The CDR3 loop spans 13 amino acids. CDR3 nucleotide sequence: TGTGCCAGCAGCCGAGACAGTCAAGAGACCCAGTACTTC. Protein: CASSRDSQETQYF.

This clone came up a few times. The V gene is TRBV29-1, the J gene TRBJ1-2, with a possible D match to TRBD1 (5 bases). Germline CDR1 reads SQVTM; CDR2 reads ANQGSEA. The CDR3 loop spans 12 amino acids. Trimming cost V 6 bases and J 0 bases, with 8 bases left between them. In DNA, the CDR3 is TGCAGCGTGGGGCAAACTAACTATGGCTACACCTTC. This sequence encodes CSVGQTNYGYTF.

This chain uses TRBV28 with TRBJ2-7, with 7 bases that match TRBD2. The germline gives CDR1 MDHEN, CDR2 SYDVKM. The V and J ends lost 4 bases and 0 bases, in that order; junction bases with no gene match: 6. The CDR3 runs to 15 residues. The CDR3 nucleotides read TGTGCCAGCAGTTGGGACTACCCGAGCTCCTACGAGCAGTACTTC. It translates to CASSWDYPSSYEQYF.

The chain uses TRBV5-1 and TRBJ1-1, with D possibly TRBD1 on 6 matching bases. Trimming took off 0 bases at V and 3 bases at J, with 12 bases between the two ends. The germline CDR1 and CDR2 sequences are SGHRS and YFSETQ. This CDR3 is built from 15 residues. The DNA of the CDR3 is TGCGCCAGCAGCTTGGCCAACAGGGCGGACACTGAAGCTTTCTTT. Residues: CASSLANRADTEAFF. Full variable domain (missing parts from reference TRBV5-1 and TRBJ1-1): KAGVTQTPRYLIKTRGQQVTLSCSPISGHRSVSWYQQTPGQGLQFLFEYFSETQRNKGNFPGRFSGRQFSNSRSEMNVSTLELGDSALYLCASSLANRADTEAFFGQGTRLTVV.

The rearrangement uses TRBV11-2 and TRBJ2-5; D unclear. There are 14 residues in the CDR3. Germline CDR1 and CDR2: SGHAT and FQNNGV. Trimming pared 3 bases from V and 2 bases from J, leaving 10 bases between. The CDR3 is CASSFAEPQETQYF. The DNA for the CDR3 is TGTGCCAGCAGCTTCGCGGAGCCGCAAGAGACCCAGTACTTC.

CDR3 loop: CASREQVGGRYNEQFF. The CDR3 DNA sequence: TGTGCCAGCAGGGAGCAGGTCGGCGGGAGGTACAATGAGCAGTTCTTC. This chain uses TRBV7-9 with TRBJ2-1; 8 bases line up with TRBD2. CDR1 and CDR2 (germline): SEHNR, FQNEAQ (reference sequence). Losses at the gene ends were 6 bases for V and 4 bases for J; bases not matched to a gene: 11. The CDR3 is 16 amino acids.

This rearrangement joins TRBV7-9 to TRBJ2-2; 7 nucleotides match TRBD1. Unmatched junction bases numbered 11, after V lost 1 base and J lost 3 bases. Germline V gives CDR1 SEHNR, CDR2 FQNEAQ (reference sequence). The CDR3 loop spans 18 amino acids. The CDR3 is CASSLGGLRTGDTGELFF. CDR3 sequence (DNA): TGTGCCAGCAGCTTAGGGGGCCTGAGGACAGGAGACACCGGGGAGCTGTTTTTT.

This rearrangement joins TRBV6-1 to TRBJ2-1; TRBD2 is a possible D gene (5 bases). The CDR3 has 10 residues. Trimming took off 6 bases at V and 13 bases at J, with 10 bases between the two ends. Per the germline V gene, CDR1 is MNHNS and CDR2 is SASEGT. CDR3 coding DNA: TGTGCCAGCAGCGCGGGTTCCCAGTTCTTC. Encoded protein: CASSAGSQFF.

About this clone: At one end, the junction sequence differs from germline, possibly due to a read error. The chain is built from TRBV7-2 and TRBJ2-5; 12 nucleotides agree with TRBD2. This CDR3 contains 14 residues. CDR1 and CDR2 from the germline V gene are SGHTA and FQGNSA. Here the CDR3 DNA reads TGTGCCAGCAGCCTAGCGGGAGGGGGAGAGACCCAGTACTTC. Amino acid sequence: CASSLAGGGETQYF.

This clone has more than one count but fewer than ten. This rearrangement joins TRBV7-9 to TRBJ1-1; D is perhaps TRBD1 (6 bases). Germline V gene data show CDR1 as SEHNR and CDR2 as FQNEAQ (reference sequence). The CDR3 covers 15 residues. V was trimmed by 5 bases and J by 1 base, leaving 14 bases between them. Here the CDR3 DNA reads TGTGCCAGCAGCCGTCCGACAGGTCAGAACACTGAAGCTTTCTTT. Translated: CASSRPTGQNTEAFF.

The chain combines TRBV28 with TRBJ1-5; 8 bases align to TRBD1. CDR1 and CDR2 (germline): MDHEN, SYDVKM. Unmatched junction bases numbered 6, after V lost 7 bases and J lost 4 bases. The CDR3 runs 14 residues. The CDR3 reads CASTIGQGNQPQHF. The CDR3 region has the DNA TGTGCCAGCACCATCGGACAGGGAAATCAGCCCCAGCATTTT.

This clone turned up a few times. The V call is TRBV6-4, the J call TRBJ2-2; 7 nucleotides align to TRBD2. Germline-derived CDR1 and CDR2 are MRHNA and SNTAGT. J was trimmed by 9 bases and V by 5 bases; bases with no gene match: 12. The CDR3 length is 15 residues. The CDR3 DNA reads TGTGCCAGCAGTCGGGAAGCGGGGATCGTTCGGGAGCTGTTTTTT. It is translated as CASSREAGIVRELFF.

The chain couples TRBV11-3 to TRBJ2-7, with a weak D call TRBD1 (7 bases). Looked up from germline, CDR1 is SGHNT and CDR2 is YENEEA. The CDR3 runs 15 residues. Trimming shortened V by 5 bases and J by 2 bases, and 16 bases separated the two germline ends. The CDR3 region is CASSQEGASAYEQYF. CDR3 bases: TGTGCCAGCAGCCAAGAGGGGGCTAGCGCCTACGAGCAGTACTTC.

The CDR3 DNA reads TGTGCCATCCGAGGACAGCGCTATAGCAATCAGCCCCAGCATTTT. It specifies CAIRGQRYSNQPQHF. V usage is TRBV25-1 and J usage is TRBJ1-5; TRBD1 might be the D (6 bases). The V end lost 10 bases, the J end lost 0 bases, and 16 bases lay between the germline ends. Germline CDR1 and CDR2: MGHDK and SYGVNS. CDR3 length: 15 amino acids.

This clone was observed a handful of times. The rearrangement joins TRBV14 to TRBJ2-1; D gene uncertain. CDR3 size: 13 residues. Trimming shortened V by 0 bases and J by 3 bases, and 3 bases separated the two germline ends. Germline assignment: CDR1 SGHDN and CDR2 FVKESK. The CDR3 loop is CASSQDYYNEQFF. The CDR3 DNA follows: TGTGCCAGCAGCCAAGACTACTACAATGAGCAGTTCTTC.